This T cell receptor beta chain comes out of a study of spatial heterogeneity in lung cancer. Study-wide background: More beta-chain than alpha-chain sequences were consistently detected.

The time point is: sample taken at primary tumor resection. The cohort: about 79 early-stage, untreated non-small cell lung cancer patients. From tumor, nontumor lung or frozen PBMC, whole RNA was taken unsorted for sequencing. From germline, CDR1 is SGHVS and CDR2 FNYEAQ. The V and J ends lost 0 bases and 8 bases, in that order; junction bases with no gene match: 5. The CDR3 runs to 16 residues. TCRdb redid the calling of the 5' RACE reads with MiXCR, one entry per CDR3 protein. This table has hundreds of distinct CDR3 sequences, around 40% appearing once. This clonotype is medium-sized by share. In a library made to pick up alpha chains, this beta chain is a stray read with a size that means little.

Material: normal lung tissue next to the tumor, obtained at surgery. The source is a male donor with early-stage non-small cell lung cancer. The V and J genes are TRBV7-6 and TRBJ2-1; 12 positions match TRBD2. The CDR3 region has the DNA TGTGCCAGCAGCTTAGCTTCTAGCGGGAGGGTCCATGAGCAGTTCTTC. Its translation is CASSLASSGRVHEQFF.